This T cell receptor (beta chain) derives from a study of spatial heterogeneity in lung cancer. Germline values: CDR1 SGHAT, CDR2 FQNNGV. V was cut by 0 bases and J by 6 bases, with 6 bases left in between. The CDR3 is made up of 13 amino acids. The sample holds many counts of this clonotype. TCRdb reprocessed the 5' RACE reads via MiXCR and lists one record per CDR3 protein. The sample has about 26,000 distinct CDR3 sequences, 5.5% to 7% seen once. Documented time point: blood at routine non-recurrence follow-up after resection. Researchers sequenced whole RNA taken from tumor, nontumor lung or frozen PBMC without sorting.

The specimen was PBMCs, collected at follow-up. This sequence originates from a male donor with early-stage non-small cell lung cancer. The chain employs TRBV11-2 and TRBJ1-5; D uncertain. CDR3 DNA sequence: TGTGCCAGCAGCTTAGATTTGGCTCAGCCCCAGCATTTT. Protein: CASSLDLAQPQHF.